Sequencing of this T cell receptor beta chain was carried out in a study of monozygotic twins with inflammatory bowel disease (dated by TCRdb to between 2019 and 2020). For context, the study as a whole: The full study comprised 30 or so monozygotic twin pairs: nine German pairs (four IBD-concordant, five IBD-discordant) and 19 IBD-discordant Danish pairs. The search for disease-associated traits relied mainly on comparing, within discordant pairs, IBD patients with their genetically identical healthy co-twins. Each individual had, on average, about 151 000 unique TCRalpha sequences and 181 000 unique TCRbeta sequences available for analysis. Broad study findings and their caveats: TCRbeta repertoire diversity, by inverse Simpson index, was decreased in IBD patients compared with their healthy co-twins. Distinction between different T cell subtypes could not be achieved in the analysis. No difference in repertoire similarity was observed between concordant and discordant twins, possibly owing to limited statistical power. Because patients were on differing immunosuppressive treatments, the repertoires may have picked up extra background noise and inter-individual variability. No single strong signal or clonotype linked to IBD turned up in the results, so the idea that one exists was not supported. Fewer clonotypes were shared with other individuals by IBD patients than by healthy twins, most markedly in patients showing signs of disease activity.

Remarks on this clonotype: No antigen is known for it.

Library prep was done by 5' RACE. Preparation of each TCR library used about 4,000 ng of total RNA. For each sample, cDNA synthesis with SMARTScribe reverse transcriptase was split into eight separate reactions. Unique molecular identifiers containing a 6-nucleotide sample barcode were introduced through template switching during cDNA synthesis. Two nested PCRs of roughly 16 and 10 cycles amplified the TCRalpha and TCRbeta cDNA, and bead purification followed each PCR. Before amplification, cDNA was treated with uracil DNA-glycosylase and purified using the QIAquick PCR purification kit. The second PCR added Illumina TruSeq-compatible adapters along with sample-specific barcodes. TapeStation and Qubit were used to check library quality and concentration, and around 5.3 ng of each library was pooled. The pooled libraries were sequenced with 2 x 100 bp reads and custom sequencing primers on an Illumina HiSeq2500 single-index Rapid Run. Regarding the original processing steps: MiGEC version 1.2.6 was used for UMI-based consensus assembly, which corrected PCR and sequencing errors. MiXCR version 2.1.1 was used for V(D)J alignment, clonotype assembly and CDR3 extraction. Normalisation of gene usage, clonotype sharing and MAIT/NKT TCR abundance was achieved by analysing the top 1000, 10 000 and 20 000 clonotypes per sample. After downsampling to 27 000 UMIs, diversity was calculated as the inverse Simpson index using the vegan R package. Paired Mann-Whitney U tests were applied to discordant twin pairs, with Benjamini-Hochberg correction for multiple testing. With the reads reprocessed by TCRdb, a single entry stands for each CDR3 protein sequence and no DNA is reported. The V and J calls were not made by the authors but by TCRdb's processing. In this sample's table one finds hundreds of thousands of distinct CDR3 sequences. The top ten constitute 5.6% of the sample.

The CDR3 holds 15 amino acids from the cysteine to the phenylalanine. Only the protein is available. CDR1 and CDR2, looked up from the germline V gene (reference sequence), are LNHDA and SQIVND. From each donor, an approximately 2.3 ml peripheral blood sample was drawn into PAXgene tubes and stored at -80 degrees C. Without T cell sorting, total RNA was isolated from whole blood using the PAXgene blood miRNA kit on an automated QIAcube. Peripheral blood from monozygotic twin pairs who were concordant or discordant for inflammatory bowel disease underwent deep TCRalpha and TCRbeta repertoire profiling using unique molecular barcoding. For every twin pair, smoking habits were documented, and each individual was categorised as a current, former or never smoker.

The V and J genes are TRBV19 and TRBJ2-7; TCRdb names TRBD1, which stays unverified in the absence of DNA. This TCR was sampled from a human donor with ulcerative colitis or Crohn's disease, or a healthy co-twin of an affected twin (not recorded which). The sequencing input was blood. The CDR3 reads CASSVKRTGAYEQYF.